This T cell receptor (beta chain) was identified during a study of cytomegalovirus exposure and HLA in healthy donors. Findings and caveats of the study: Analysis performed later showed TCR beta chains linked to HLA being more clonally expanded than equally common others. In a later analysis, specific HLA alleles were associated with under 20,000 TCR beta sequences at a 0.05 false discovery rate.

As for this clone: Antigen specificity is unknown.

The PCR was carried out with 60 Vbeta primers and 13 Jbeta primers. Generated by immunoSEQ multiplex PCR, the TCRdb table keeps only in-frame clones and is missing some. The table shows about 170,000 clones, with about 76% occurring only once. Trimming took off 7 bases at V and 1 base at J, with 13 bases between the two ends. Germline CDR1 SNHLY, CDR2 FYNNEI. This CDR3 has 14 amino acids. Donors in the study were healthy people who gave bone marrow. Whereas donors were nominally healthy upon sampling, unrecorded immune exposures were probable. The origin of this receptor is a female donor in good health and CMV-seronegative. The chain employs TRBV2 and TRBJ1-1; possibly TRBD1 for D (6 bases). The specimen was PBMCs. The CDR3 loop reads CASKRDIGNTEAFF. The CDR3 DNA is TGTGCCAGCAAAAGGGACATAGGGAACACTGAAGCTTTCTTT. Based on the CDR3 plus reference TRBV2 and TRBJ1-1, the full variable domain is EPEVTQTPSHQVTQMGQEVILRCVPISNHLYFYWYRQILGQKVEFLVSFYNNEISEKSEIFDDQFSVERPDGSNFTLKIRSTKLEDSAMYFCASKRDIGNTEAFFGQGTRLTVV.